This note documents a single T cell receptor (beta chain) sequence. The target antigen is unknown. TCRdb re-called the 5' RACE reads through MiXCR, storing one row per CDR3 protein. The sample holds around 590,000 distinct CDR3 sequences, roughly 12% seen once. CDR1 is SGHTA and CDR2 is FQGNSA in the germline V gene. This CDR3 has 14 residues. V trimming: 1 base; J trimming: 2 bases; junction bases outside the gene matches: 2. The record originates from a study of T cells after yellow fever vaccination. Study-wide points: Peak timing came faster in the weaker secondary response, day 5 versus 15. There was a possibility that FACS-sorted repertoires contained abundant clonotypes contaminating from the bulk population. Primary-vaccination clones mostly resurfaced post-booster (around 96% CD4, just under 90% CD8).

The sequenced sample was PBMCs, obtained on the day of the yellow fever booster vaccination. The V and J genes are TRBV7-2 and TRBJ2-7; 7 nucleotides agree with TRBD1. The receptor was isolated from a man in his thirties or forties who received the YFV17D yellow fever vaccine. In DNA, the CDR3 is TGTGCCAGCAGCTTAGAGGGGGCAGCCTACGAGCAGTACTTC. Translation gives CASSLEGAAYEQYF.